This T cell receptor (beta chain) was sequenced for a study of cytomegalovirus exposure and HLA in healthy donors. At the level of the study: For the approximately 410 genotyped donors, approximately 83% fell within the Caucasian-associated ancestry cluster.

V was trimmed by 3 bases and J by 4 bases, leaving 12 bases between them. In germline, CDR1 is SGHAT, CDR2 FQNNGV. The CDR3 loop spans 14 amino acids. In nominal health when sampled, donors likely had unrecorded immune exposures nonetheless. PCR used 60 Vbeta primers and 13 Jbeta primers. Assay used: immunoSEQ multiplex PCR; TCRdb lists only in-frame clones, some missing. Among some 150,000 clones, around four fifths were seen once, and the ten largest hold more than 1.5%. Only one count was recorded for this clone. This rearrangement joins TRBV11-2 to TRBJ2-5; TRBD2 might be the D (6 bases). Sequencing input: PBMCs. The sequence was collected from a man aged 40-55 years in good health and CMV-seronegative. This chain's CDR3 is CASSFWLAPETQYF. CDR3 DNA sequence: TGTGCCAGCAGCTTTTGGCTAGCGCCAGAGACCCAGTACTTC. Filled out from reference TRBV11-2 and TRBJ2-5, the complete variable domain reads EAGVAQSPRYKIIEKRQSVAFWCNPISGHATLYWYQQILGQGPKLLIQFQNNGVVDDSQLPKDRFSAERLKGVDSTLKIQPAKLEDSAVYLCASSFWLAPETQYFGPGTRLLVL.